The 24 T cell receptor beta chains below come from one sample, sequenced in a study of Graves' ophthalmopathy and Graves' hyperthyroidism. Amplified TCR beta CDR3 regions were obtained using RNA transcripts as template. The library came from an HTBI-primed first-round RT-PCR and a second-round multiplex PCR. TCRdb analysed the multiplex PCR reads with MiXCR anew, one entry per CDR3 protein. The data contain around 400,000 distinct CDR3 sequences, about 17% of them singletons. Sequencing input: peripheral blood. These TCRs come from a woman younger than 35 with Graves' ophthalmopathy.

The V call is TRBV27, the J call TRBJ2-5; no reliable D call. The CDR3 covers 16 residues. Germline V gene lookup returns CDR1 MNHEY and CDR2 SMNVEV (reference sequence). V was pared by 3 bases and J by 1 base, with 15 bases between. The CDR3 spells CASSLRFRIPQETQYF. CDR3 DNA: TGTGCCAGCAGTTTGCGGTTCAGGATTCCCCAAGAGACCCAGTACTTC.

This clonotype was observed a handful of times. DNA for the CDR3: TGTGCCACCCTGGGACAGTTGAACACTGAAGCTTTCTTT. Encoded protein: CATLGQLNTEAFF. V and J are TRBV14 and TRBJ1-1, with TRBD1 matching 7 bases. Trimming at V came to 10 bases and at J to 0 bases, leaving 5 bases not matched to a gene. There are 13 residues in the CDR3. CDR1 is SGHDN, CDR2 FVKESK, per germline.

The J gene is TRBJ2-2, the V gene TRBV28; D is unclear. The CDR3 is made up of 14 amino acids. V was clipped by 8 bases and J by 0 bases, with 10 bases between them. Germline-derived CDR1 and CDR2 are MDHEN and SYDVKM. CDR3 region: CASCAQTNTGELFF. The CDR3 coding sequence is TGTGCCAGCTGCGCGCAGACGAACACCGGGGAGCTGTTTTTT.

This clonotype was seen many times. The CDR3 DNA follows: TGTGCCAGCAGTTTTTTCTTGGGAGACGAGCAGTACTTC. Translated, it gives CASSFFLGDEQYF. The chain combines TRBV28 with TRBJ2-7; D is possibly TRBD2 (5 bases). This CDR3 region has 13 residues. V was pared by 3 bases and J by 5 bases, with 11 bases between. Germline lookup yields CDR1 MDHEN and CDR2 SYDVKM.

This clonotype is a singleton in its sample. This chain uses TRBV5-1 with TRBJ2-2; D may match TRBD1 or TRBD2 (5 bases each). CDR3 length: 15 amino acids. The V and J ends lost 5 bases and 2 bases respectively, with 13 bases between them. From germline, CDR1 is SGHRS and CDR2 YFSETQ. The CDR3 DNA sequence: TGCGCCAGCAGGGCCGGGACGGTAAACACCGGGGAGCTGTTTTTT. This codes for CASRAGTVNTGELFF.

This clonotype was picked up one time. The DNA for the CDR3 is TGTGCCAGCAGCGGCCGGACAGGGAACTATGGCTACACCTTC. It codes for CASSGRTGNYGYTF. The chain has TRBV3-1 and TRBJ1-2, with 8 bases that match TRBD1. V shed 5 bases and J 2 bases; nucleotides not matched to a gene: 4. This CDR3 has 14 amino acids. Germline CDR1 and CDR2: LGHDT and YNNKEL (reference sequence).

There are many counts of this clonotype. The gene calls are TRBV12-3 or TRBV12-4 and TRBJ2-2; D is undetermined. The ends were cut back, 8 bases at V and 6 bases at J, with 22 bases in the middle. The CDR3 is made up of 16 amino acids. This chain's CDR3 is CASSLRSPGGPGELFF. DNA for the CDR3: TGTGCCAGCTCCCTCCGATCCCCAGGTGGCCCCGGGGAGCTGTTTTTT.

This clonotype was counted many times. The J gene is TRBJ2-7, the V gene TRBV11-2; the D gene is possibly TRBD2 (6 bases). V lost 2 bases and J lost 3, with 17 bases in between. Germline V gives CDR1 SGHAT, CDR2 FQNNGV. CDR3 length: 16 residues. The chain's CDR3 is CASSLNSGEMFYEQYF. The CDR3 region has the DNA TGTGCCAGCAGCTTAAATTCGGGGGAGATGTTCTACGAGCAGTACTTC.

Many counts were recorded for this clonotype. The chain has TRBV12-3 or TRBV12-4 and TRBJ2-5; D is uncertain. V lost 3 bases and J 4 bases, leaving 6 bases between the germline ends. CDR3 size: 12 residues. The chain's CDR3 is CASSFSRETQYF. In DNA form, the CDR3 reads TGTGCCAGCAGTTTCTCAAGAGAGACCCAGTACTTC.

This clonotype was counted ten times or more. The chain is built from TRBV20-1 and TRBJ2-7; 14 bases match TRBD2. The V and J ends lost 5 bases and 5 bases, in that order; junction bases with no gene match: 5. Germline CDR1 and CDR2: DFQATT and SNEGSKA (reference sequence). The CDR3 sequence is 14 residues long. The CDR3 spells CSASGTSGRDEQYF. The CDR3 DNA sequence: TGCAGTGCTTCCGGGACTAGCGGGAGAGACGAGCAGTACTTC.

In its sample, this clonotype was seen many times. The CDR3 loop reads CASSVVKGSSTEAFF. The CDR3 bases are TGTGCCAGCAGCGTAGTGAAGGGCTCGAGCACTGAAGCTTTCTTT. The chain links TRBV9 to TRBJ1-1; D is unresolved. Germline CDR1 is SGDLS and CDR2 is YYNGEE. Trimming left V 0 bases short and J 4 bases short, with 13 bases between. This CDR3 has 15 residues. Using reference TRBV9 and TRBJ1-1 for the parts outside the CDR3, the full variable domain is DSGVTQTPKHLITATGQRVTLRCSPRSGDLSVYWYQQSLDQGLQFLIQYYNGEERAKGNILERFSAQQFPDLHSELNLSSLELGDSALYFCASSVVKGSSTEAFFGQGTRLTVV.

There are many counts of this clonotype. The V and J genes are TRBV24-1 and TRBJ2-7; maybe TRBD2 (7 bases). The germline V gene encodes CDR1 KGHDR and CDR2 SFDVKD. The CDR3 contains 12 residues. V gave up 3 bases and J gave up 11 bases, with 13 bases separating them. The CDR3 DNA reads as TGTGCCACCAGTGATCCTACAGGGAGGGAGTACTTC. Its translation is CATSDPTGREYF.

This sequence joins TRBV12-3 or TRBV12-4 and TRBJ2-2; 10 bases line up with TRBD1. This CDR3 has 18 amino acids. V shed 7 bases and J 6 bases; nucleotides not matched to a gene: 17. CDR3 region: CASTQRGWRQGAAGELFF. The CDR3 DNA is TGTGCCAGCACGCAAAGAGGTTGGAGACAGGGGGCGGCCGGGGAGCTGTTTTTT.

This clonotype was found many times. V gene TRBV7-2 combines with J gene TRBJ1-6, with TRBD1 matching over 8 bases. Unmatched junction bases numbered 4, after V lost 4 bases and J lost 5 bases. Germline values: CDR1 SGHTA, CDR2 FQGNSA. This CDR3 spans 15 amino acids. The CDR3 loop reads CASSSQQGDNSPLHF. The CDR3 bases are TGTGCCAGCAGCTCCCAACAGGGGGATAATTCACCCCTCCACTTT.

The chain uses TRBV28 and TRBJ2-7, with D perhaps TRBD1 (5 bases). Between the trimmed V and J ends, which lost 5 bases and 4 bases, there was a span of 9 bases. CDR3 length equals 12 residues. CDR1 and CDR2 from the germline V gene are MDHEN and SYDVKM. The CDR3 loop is CASSRGFYEQYF. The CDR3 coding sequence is TGTGCCAGCAGTAGGGGCTTTTACGAGCAGTACTTC.

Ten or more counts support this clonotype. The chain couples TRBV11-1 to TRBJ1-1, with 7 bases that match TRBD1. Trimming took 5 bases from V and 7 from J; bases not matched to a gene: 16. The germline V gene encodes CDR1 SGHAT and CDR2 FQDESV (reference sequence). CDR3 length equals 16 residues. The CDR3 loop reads CASSRWEGAQRGEAFF. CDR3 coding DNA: TGTGCCAGCAGCCGCTGGGAGGGGGCCCAGCGAGGTGAAGCTTTCTTT.

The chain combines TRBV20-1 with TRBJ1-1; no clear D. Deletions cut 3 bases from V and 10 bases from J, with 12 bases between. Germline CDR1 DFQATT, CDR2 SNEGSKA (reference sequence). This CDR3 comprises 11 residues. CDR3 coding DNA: TGCAGTGCTAGTACAGATCTCTCAGCTTTCTTT. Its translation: CSASTDLSAFF.

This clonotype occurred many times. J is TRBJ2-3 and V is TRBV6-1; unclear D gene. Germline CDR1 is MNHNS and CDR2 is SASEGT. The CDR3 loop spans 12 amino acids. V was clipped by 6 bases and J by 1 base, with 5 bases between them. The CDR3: CASSDRTDTQYF. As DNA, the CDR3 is TGTGCCAGCAGCGACCGCACAGATACGCAGTATTTT.

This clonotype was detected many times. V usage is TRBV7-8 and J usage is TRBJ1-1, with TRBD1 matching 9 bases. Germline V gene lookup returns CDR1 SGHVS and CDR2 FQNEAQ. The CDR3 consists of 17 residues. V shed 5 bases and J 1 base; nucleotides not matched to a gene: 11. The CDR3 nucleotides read TGTGCCAGCAGCCCCACCCGGGACAGGGAGAGGAACACTGAAGCTTTCTTT. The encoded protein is CASSPTRDRERNTEAFF.

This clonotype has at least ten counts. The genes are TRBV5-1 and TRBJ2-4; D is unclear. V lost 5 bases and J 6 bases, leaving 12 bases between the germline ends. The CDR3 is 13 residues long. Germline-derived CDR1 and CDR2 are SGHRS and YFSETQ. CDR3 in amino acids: CASSGPGRNIQYF. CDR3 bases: TGCGCCAGCAGTGGCCCAGGAAGAAACATTCAGTACTTC.

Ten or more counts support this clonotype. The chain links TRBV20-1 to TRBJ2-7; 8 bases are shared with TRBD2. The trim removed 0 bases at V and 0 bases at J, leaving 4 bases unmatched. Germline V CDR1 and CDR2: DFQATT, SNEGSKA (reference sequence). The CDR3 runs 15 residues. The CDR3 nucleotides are TGCAGTGCTAGAGATGGGAGCGGGAGCTCCTACGAGCAGTACTTC. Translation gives CSARDGSGSSYEQYF.

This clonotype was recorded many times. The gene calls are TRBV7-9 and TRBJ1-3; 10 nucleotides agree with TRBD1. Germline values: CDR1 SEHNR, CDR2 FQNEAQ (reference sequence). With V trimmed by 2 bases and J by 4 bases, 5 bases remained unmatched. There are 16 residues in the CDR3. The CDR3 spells CASSLKGQGTGNTIYF. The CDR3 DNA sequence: TGTGCCAGCAGCTTAAAGGGACAGGGGACCGGAAACACCATATATTTT.

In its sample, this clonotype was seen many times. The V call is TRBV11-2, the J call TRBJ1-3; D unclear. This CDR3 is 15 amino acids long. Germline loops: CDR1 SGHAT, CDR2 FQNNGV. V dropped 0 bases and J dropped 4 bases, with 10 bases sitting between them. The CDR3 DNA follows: TGTGCCAGCAGCTTAGAGGGCTCAGTCGGAAACACCATATATTTT. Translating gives CASSLEGSVGNTIYF. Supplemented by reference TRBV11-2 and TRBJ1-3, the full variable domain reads EAGVAQSPRYKIIEKRQSVAFWCNPISGHATLYWYQQILGQGPKLLIQFQNNGVVDDSQLPKDRFSAERLKGVDSTLKIQPAKLEDSAVYLCASSLEGSVGNTIYFGEGSWLTVV.

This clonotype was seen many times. The CDR3 DNA reads as TGTGCCAGCAGTTTACGAGATAGCAATCAGCCCCAGCATTTT. Translation gives CASSLRDSNQPQHF. The J gene is TRBJ1-5, the V gene TRBV27; D remains unclear. The ends were cut back, 2 bases at V and 0 bases at J, with 5 bases in the middle. The CDR3 runs 14 residues. Per germline, CDR1 MNHEY and CDR2 SMNVEV (reference sequence).